What follows are 28 T cell receptor beta chains derived from one specimen sequenced in a study of CD8 T cells in ankylosing spondylitis. In TCRdb, the 5' RACE reads were re-called with MiXCR into one record per CDR3 protein. The sample shows about 250,000 distinct CDR3 sequences, 7% to 10% of them seen only once. Sequencing input: blood, either unsorted or a sorted T cell fraction (not recorded which). The receptors shown here come from a female donor with ankylosing spondylitis or in good health (not recorded which).

This clonotype was seen at least ten times. This chain joins TRBV9 and TRBJ2-7; TRBD1 is a possible D gene (6 bases). V shed 0 bases and J shed 4 bases, with 11 bases lying between them. The CDR3 totals 14 residues. Germline-derived CDR1 and CDR2 are SGDLS and YYNGEE. The CDR3 DNA reads TGTGCCAGCAGCGTAGGGGCAGGGGATTACGAGCAGTACTTC. Translating gives CASSVGAGDYEQYF.

The table lists this clonotype with many counts. The chain links TRBV19 to TRBJ1-2; D perhaps matches TRBD1 (5 bases). V was trimmed by 3 bases and J by 8 bases, leaving 13 bases between them. The germline V gene encodes CDR1 LNHDA and CDR2 SQIVND (reference sequence). The CDR3 extends over 13 amino acids. The CDR3 DNA reads as TGTGCCAGTAGTATTCCCGACGGGGGAGGCTACACCTTC. This gives the protein CASSIPDGGGYTF.

The V gene is TRBV7-2, the J gene TRBJ2-1; D is unclear. CDR3 size: 15 residues. V was pared by 5 bases and J by 6 bases, with 17 bases between. CDR1 and CDR2 from the germline V gene are SGHTA and FQGNSA. The CDR3 is CASSPRAMLGNEQFF. The CDR3, as DNA: TGTGCCAGCAGCCCTAGAGCTATGTTGGGCAATGAGCAGTTCTTC.

This clonotype was detected ten times or more. The chain recombines TRBV4-3 with TRBJ2-3; D is undetermined. The V end was cut by 1 base, the J end by 2 bases, with 19 bases between. The CDR3 sequence is 18 residues long. The germline gives CDR1 LGHNA, CDR2 YSLEER. The CDR3 coding sequence is TGCGCCAGCAGCCAAGCCCCGCCTGCGGCCAGATTCACAGATACGCAGTATTTT. Its protein is CASSQAPPAARFTDTQYF.

In its sample, this clonotype was seen many times. The chain recombines TRBV20-1 with TRBJ1-1; perhaps TRBD1 as D (5 bases). The CDR3 has 13 residues. V was trimmed by 3 bases and J by 4 bases, leaving 12 bases between them. The germline gives CDR1 DFQATT, CDR2 SNEGSKA (reference sequence). CDR3 sequence (DNA): TGCAGTGCTAGTTCAGGGTCGGGCACTGAAGCTTTCTTT. Translating it yields CSASSGSGTEAFF.

This clonotype was seen at least ten times. J is TRBJ1-4 and V is TRBV20-1, with a weak D call TRBD1 (5 bases). The CDR3 has 16 amino acids. Germline CDR1 is DFQATT and CDR2 is SNEGSKA (reference sequence). Between the trimmed V and J ends, which lost 2 bases and 6 bases, there was a span of 19 bases. CDR3 nucleotides: TGCAGTGCTAGAAGTTTTGTGGGGCGTGAGGATGAAAAACTGTTTTTT. As protein: CSARSFVGREDEKLFF.

The chain uses TRBV20-1 and TRBJ2-7, with TRBD2 matching 13 bases. The V segment lost 6 bases and the J segment 4 bases; nucleotides outside the gene matches: 6. The CDR3 covers 14 residues. Germline CDR1 reads DFQATT; CDR2 reads SNEGSKA (reference sequence). Here the CDR3 DNA reads TGCAGTGCGAGGACTAGCGGGAGAAGGTACGAGCAGTACTTC. Translation: CSARTSGRRYEQYF.

This clonotype appeared a few times. The rearrangement uses TRBV11-1 and TRBJ1-1; D is perhaps TRBD1 (5 bases). V was clipped by 1 base and J by 1 base, with 19 bases between them. The CDR3 is 18 amino acids. CDR1 and CDR2 from the germline V gene are SGHAT and FQDESV (reference sequence). The CDR3 protein is CASSLVRAGTKKNTEAFF. CDR3 DNA: TGTGCCAGCAGCTTAGTGAGGGCAGGGACCAAAAAGAACACTGAAGCTTTCTTT.

The chain recombines TRBV7-2 with TRBJ1-5; TRBD1 is a possible D gene (6 bases). V lost 2 bases, J lost 12 bases, and 14 bases lay in between. CDR3 length: 13 residues. CDR1 is SGHTA and CDR2 is FQGNSA in the germline V gene. The CDR3 loop reads CASSLSSGEVQHF. CDR3 nucleotide sequence: TGTGCCAGCAGCTTAAGTTCAGGGGAGGTCCAGCATTTT.

This clonotype appeared many times. The chain carries TRBV20-1 and TRBJ2-3; D unclear. Germline values: CDR1 DFQATT, CDR2 SNEGSKA (reference sequence). This CDR3 is 11 amino acids long. CDR3 nucleotide sequence: TGCAGCATCGACACGCCAGATACGCAGTATTTT. Translated, it gives CSIDTPDTQYF.

This clonotype was seen repeatedly, ten times or more. The chain employs TRBV19 and TRBJ1-5, with 7 nucleotides matching TRBD1. This CDR3 is built from 17 residues. Looked up from germline, CDR1 is LNHDA and CDR2 is SQIVND (reference sequence). With V trimmed by 5 bases and J by 11 bases, 21 bases remained unmatched. The CDR3 DNA reads TGTGCCAGTAGTCCCCCCGCGGGACAGTCCTTCACCCCAGCCCAGCATTTT. This codes for CASSPPAGQSFTPAQHF.

This clonotype was picked up many times. This rearrangement joins TRBV27 to TRBJ2-1, with 9 bases matching TRBD1. J lost 8 bases, V lost 2 bases, and 7 bases had no gene match. CDR3 length equals 15 residues. Per the germline V gene, CDR1 is MNHEY and CDR2 is SMNVEV (reference sequence). The CDR3 DNA is TGTGCCAGCAGTTTACGAACAGGGGGCGGCTATGAGCAGTTCTTC. It codes for CASSLRTGGGYEQFF.

This clonotype was counted ten times or more. This chain connects TRBV5-1 to TRBJ2-1; D unclear. Trimming removed 4 bases from V and 8 bases from J, with 10 bases in between. Looked up from germline, CDR1 is SGHRS and CDR2 is YFSETQ. The CDR3 extends over 12 amino acids. The CDR3 coding sequence is TGCGCCAGCAGCCTTGATTTCGATGAGCAGTTCTTC. Its protein is CASSLDFDEQFF.

The chain carries TRBV5-6 and TRBJ2-4, with 14 bases fitting TRBD2. Germline V lookup: CDR1 SGHDT, CDR2 YYEEEE. The CDR3 has 20 residues. V was clipped by 3 bases and J by 3 bases; unmatched bases: 14. The CDR3 DNA sequence: TGTGCCAGCAGCTCGCCTCCCGGGACTAGCGGGAGTCCGGTCAAAAACATTCAGTACTTC. Translation: CASSSPPGTSGSPVKNIQYF.

The chain recombines TRBV7-2 with TRBJ2-7; D not certain. In germline, CDR1 is SGHTA, CDR2 FQGNSA. The CDR3 totals 15 residues. The V end was cut by 1 base, the J end by 2 bases, with 12 bases between. DNA for the CDR3: TGTGCCAGCAGCTTAGTGGCTCGGAACCCCTACGAGCAGTACTTC. Translating gives CASSLVARNPYEQYF.

This clonotype has a handful of counts. This chain joins TRBV12-5 and TRBJ1-5; D gene uncertain. The germline V and J ends were trimmed by 2 bases and 4 bases, with 6 bases remaining between them. The CDR3 has 13 residues. Germline V gene data show CDR1 as LGHNT and CDR2 as FRNRAP. CDR3 in DNA: TGTGCTAGTGGTTTGTCCGGGAATCAGCCCCAGCATTTT. Translated, it gives CASGLSGNQPQHF.

This clonotype was counted between two and nine times. This rearrangement joins TRBV11-1 to TRBJ2-1; 10 bases map to TRBD2. This CDR3 contains 19 residues. V was pared by 2 bases and J by 6 bases, with 16 bases of the junction left unmatched. Germline CDR1 reads SGHAT; CDR2 reads FQDESV (reference sequence). The CDR3 DNA sequence: TGTGCCAGCAGCTTATTAGCGGGAGGACCGATAGCCCACGCCAATGAGCAGTTCTTC. Protein sequence: CASSLLAGGPIAHANEQFF.

Ten or more counts support this clonotype. The chain employs TRBV3-1 and TRBJ2-1, with D possibly being TRBD2 (6 bases). This CDR3 is 14 amino acids long. Looked up from germline, CDR1 is LGHDT and CDR2 is YNNKEL (reference sequence). Trimming stripped 4 bases from V and 4 bases from J, with 11 bases between. CDR3: CASSPRTIYNEQFF. The CDR3 nucleotides read TGTGCCAGCAGCCCCAGGACTATTTACAATGAGCAGTTCTTC.

This clonotype was detected many times. The rearrangement links TRBV3-1 to TRBJ2-1; D uncertain. This CDR3 spans 15 amino acids. Germline lookup yields CDR1 LGHDT and CDR2 YNNKEL (reference sequence). V lost 3 bases to trimming and J lost 2 bases, with 11 bases between them. The CDR3 coding sequence is TGTGCCAGCAGCCAGAACCGCTGGGCCTACAATGAGCAGTTCTTC. Translating it yields CASSQNRWAYNEQFF.

This clonotype was recorded at least ten times. This chain connects TRBV7-8 to TRBJ1-4, with a tentative D call TRBD1 (5 bases). From germline, CDR1 is SGHVS and CDR2 FQNEAQ. The V end was cut by 5 bases, the J end by 8 bases, with 15 bases between. This CDR3 spans 14 amino acids. The chain's CDR3 is CASSPGSLREKLFF. The CDR3 DNA follows: TGTGCCAGCAGCCCAGGGTCTCTAAGAGAAAAACTGTTTTTT.

This clonotype appeared a few times. This chain connects TRBV20-1 to TRBJ2-7, with 12 nucleotides matching TRBD2. CDR1 and CDR2 (germline): DFQATT, SNEGSKA (reference sequence). This CDR3 is built from 15 residues. The junction had 9 bases not matched to a gene; V was cut back by 5 bases and J by 4 bases. The CDR3 region has the DNA TGCAGTGCTGCCGACCCGACTAGCGGGAGATACGAGCAGTACTTC. It encodes CSAADPTSGRYEQYF.

Many counts were recorded for this clonotype. The chain links TRBV4-3 to TRBJ1-2; TRBD1 matches 9 bases. The CDR3 has 16 amino acids. CDR1 is LGHNA and CDR2 is YSLEER in the germline V gene. Unmatched junction bases numbered 4, after V lost 0 bases and J lost 2 bases. The DNA for the CDR3 is TGCGCCAGCAGCCAAGACCTCGGGACAGGGAACTATGGCTACACCTTC. This translates into CASSQDLGTGNYGYTF.

Concerning this clonotype: This may be a read error: a much more frequent sequence differs by one nucleotide. The chain couples TRBV20-1 to TRBJ2-3; D possibly corresponds to TRBD1 (6 bases). CDR1 and CDR2 from the germline V gene are DFQATT and SNEGSKA (reference sequence). The CDR3 loop spans 12 amino acids. CDR3 sequence reads: CGPLGARNTQYF. In DNA, the CDR3 is TGCGGCCCCCTGGGGGCGCGGAATACGCAGTATTTT.

This clonotype was picked up many times. The rearrangement uses TRBV6-5 and TRBJ2-7; D is perhaps TRBD2 (5 bases). V shed 2 bases and J shed 1 base, with 9 bases lying between them. The CDR3 has 14 amino acids. Germline CDR1 reads MNHEY; CDR2 reads SVGAGI. The CDR3 is CASSYQAESYEQYF. CDR3 nucleotide sequence: TGTGCCAGCAGTTACCAAGCGGAGTCCTACGAGCAGTACTTC.

Regarding this clonotype: Because the CDR3 is missing its conserved closing phenylalanine or tryptophan, this is likely a read error. This chain links TRBV3-1 with TRBJ1-5; tentatively, D is TRBD1 (5 bases). The CDR3 is made up of 15 amino acids. Trimming removed 0 bases at V and 9 bases at J, with 15 bases between. Germline-derived CDR1 and CDR2 are LGHDT and YNNKEL (reference sequence). The CDR3 DNA reads TGTGCCAGCAGCCAAGATGCAGGGTTCGGTCGGCCCCAGCATCTT. Amino acid sequence: CASSQDAGFGRPQHL.

Regarding this clonotype: The junction departs from the called germline gene at one end, perhaps through a read error. The V gene is TRBV20-1, the J gene TRBJ2-3; TRBD2 is a possible D gene (6 bases). The CDR3 spans 16 residues. Germline assignment: CDR1 DFQATT and CDR2 SNEGSKA (reference sequence). The CDR3 is CSALGWERTSTDAQYF. The CDR3 DNA reads TGCAGTGCCCTTGGGTGGGAGCGAACTAGCACAGATGCGCAGTATTTT.

This clonotype was picked up many times. The CDR3 spells CASSQDPNANQPQHF. CDR3 nucleotide sequence: TGCGCCAGCAGCCAAGATCCCAACGCGAATCAGCCCCAGCATTTT. J is TRBJ1-5 and V is TRBV4-3; D unresolved. CDR1 is LGHNA, CDR2 YSLEER, per germline. This CDR3 is 15 amino acids long. V dropped 0 bases and J dropped 4 bases, with 10 bases sitting between them.

This clonotype was observed many times. The chain carries TRBV20-1 and TRBJ2-7; tentative D call: TRBD2 (5 bases). Germline-derived CDR1 and CDR2 are DFQATT and SNEGSKA (reference sequence). The V and J ends lost 1 base and 3 bases respectively, with 10 bases between them. The CDR3 is 13 amino acids. DNA of the CDR3: TGCAGTGCTAGAGCCCTAGCCAACTACGAGCAGTACTTC. Protein product: CSARALANYEQYF.